This T cell receptor beta chain stems from a study of blood T cells in healthy people across ages. Study-level results: Both higher diversity and more naive CD4+ cells marked long-lived donors when set against aged donors.

This clonotype has only a few counts. Its antigen is not identified. The V and J ends lost 2 bases and 4 bases respectively, with 15 bases between them. Per germline, CDR1 DFQATT and CDR2 SNEGSKA (reference sequence). There are 14 residues in the CDR3. The use of a sample-barcoded 5' primer and a J-beta primer mix characterized a second PCR of roughly 6 to 11 cycles. MiXCR was run by TCRdb on the 5' RACE reads, yielding one entry per CDR3 protein. The data hold fewer than 650,000 distinct CDR3 sequences, with roughly a quarter observed a single time. The same data also went into a second study, on T cells of mothers and their children. That study reports: Pairs that are related and pairs that are unrelated have TCR recombination output shaped similarly by thymic selection.

The chain recombines TRBV20-1 with TRBJ2-7; D gene uncertain. The source is a boy aged 2 to 9 in good health. The sequenced material came from blood. The CDR3 DNA sequence: TGCAGTGCTAGAAATTTCGAACTAACATACGAGCAGTACTTC. Amino acid sequence: CSARNFELTYEQYF.